A single sample gave rise to the 17 T cell receptor beta chains below, sequenced in a study of glioma-infiltrating T cells after dendritic cell vaccination. The method was immunoSEQ multiplex PCR; TCRdb's version includes in-frame clones alone and lacks a portion of them. Of over 75,000 clones listed, about 81% are singletons. The time point is: after dendritic cell vaccination, including at tumor progression/relapse. This specimen was blood, taken after dendritic cell vaccination. The receptors stem from a human donor with glioblastoma.

The chain is built from TRBV19 and TRBJ2-4, with TRBD2 matching 8 bases. The germline CDR1 and CDR2 sequences are LNHDA and SQIVND (reference sequence). There are 15 residues in the CDR3. V lost 7 bases and J lost 1; bases outside the gene matches: 6. The CDR3 loop reads CASTRGGMAKNIQYF. CDR3 DNA: TGTGCCAGTACGCGCGGGGGGATGGCCAAAAACATTCAGTACTTC.

Only a few counts were recorded for this clone. The V gene is TRBV12-5, the J gene TRBJ2-2; 9 bases are a match to TRBD2. The CDR3 is 16 residues long. The V gene's germline CDR1 is LGHNT and CDR2 FRNRAP. With V trimmed by 6 bases and J by 4 bases, 9 bases remained unmatched. CDR3 protein: CASGVGTSSFTGELFF. As DNA, the CDR3 is TGTGCTAGTGGGGTCGGGACTAGCAGCTTCACCGGGGAGCTGTTTTTT.

The chain combines TRBV13 with TRBJ1-2; D call uncertain. CDR3 length equals 13 residues. V shed 2 bases and J shed 8 bases, with 12 bases lying between them. Germline V gene data show CDR1 as PRHDT and CDR2 as FYEKMQ (reference sequence). In DNA form, the CDR3 reads TGTGCCAGCAGCTTAACTCGCGCCGAGGGCTACACCTTC. It yields the protein CASSLTRAEGYTF.

V usage is TRBV5-1 and J usage is TRBJ2-7; TRBD1 agrees at 8 bases. The CDR3 spans 15 residues. Germline trimming cut 3 bases from V and 2 bases from J; bases unmatched to any gene: 7. Germline CDR1 and CDR2: SGHRS and YFSETQ. The CDR3 nucleotides are TGCGCCAGCAGCTATGGACAGGGAAAAACCTACGAGCAGTACTTC. This translates into CASSYGQGKTYEQYF. The variable domain in full, completed from reference TRBV5-1 and TRBJ2-7, reads KAGVTQTPRYLIKTRGQQVTLSCSPISGHRSVSWYQQTPGQGLQFLFEYFSETQRNKGNFPGRFSGRQFSNSRSEMNVSTLELGDSALYLCASSYGQGKTYEQYFGPGTRLTVT.

This chain connects TRBV15 to TRBJ2-3; 12 nucleotides match TRBD2. The J segment lost 4 bases and the V segment lost 5 bases, leaving 7 bases of the junction unmatched. Germline assignment: CDR1 LNHNV and CDR2 YYDKDF (reference sequence). The CDR3 totals 16 residues. In nucleotides, the CDR3 is TGTGCCACCAGCGGGGGGGGACTAGCGGGCCCAGATACGCAGTATTTT. It yields the protein CATSGGGLAGPDTQYF.

The CDR3 spells CASSKGQGDGYTF. The CDR3, as DNA: TGCGCCAGCAGTAAGGGACAGGGTGATGGCTACACCTTC. The chain recombines TRBV10-1 with TRBJ1-2, with 9 bases aligning to TRBD1. This CDR3 is built from 13 residues. Germline-derived CDR1 and CDR2 are WNHNN and SYGVQD (reference sequence). After removal of 5 bases from V and 6 bases from J, the junction contained 4 bases not matched to a gene.

The chain carries TRBV7-9 and TRBJ2-3; weak D call: TRBD2 (5 bases). Trimming cost V 4 bases and J 2 bases, with 13 bases left between them. The germline V gene encodes CDR1 SEHNR and CDR2 FQNEAQ (reference sequence). The CDR3 contains 15 residues. The CDR3 loop reads CASSWRRADTDTQYF. The CDR3 DNA follows: TGTGCCAGCAGCTGGAGGCGGGCCGACACAGATACGCAGTATTTT.

This chain connects TRBV6-5 to TRBJ1-3; 7 bases are shared with TRBD1. This CDR3 has 14 residues. V was pared by 6 bases and J by 1 base, with 3 bases of the junction left unmatched. Looked up from germline, CDR1 is MNHEY and CDR2 is SVGAGI. The CDR3 DNA follows: TGTGCCAGCAGGAGGGGGCGGTCTGGAAACACCATATATTTT. Amino acids: CASRRGRSGNTIYF.

This rearrangement joins TRBV5-1 to TRBJ2-5, with D possibly being TRBD2 (5 bases). Germline loops: CDR1 SGHRS, CDR2 YFSETQ. Between the trimmed V and J ends, which lost 0 bases and 5 bases, there was a span of 8 bases. The CDR3 has 13 amino acids. The CDR3 sequence: CASSLEPGETQYF. CDR3 bases: TGCGCCAGCAGCTTGGAGCCGGGGGAGACCCAGTACTTC.

The chain uses TRBV5-1 and TRBJ2-2, with 7 bases aligning to TRBD2. This CDR3 spans 18 amino acids. CDR1 and CDR2 (germline): SGHRS, YFSETQ. V was clipped by 0 bases and J by 0 bases; unmatched bases: 8. This CDR3 is CASSLGSLLAANTGELFF. Here the CDR3 DNA reads TGCGCCAGCAGCTTGGGGTCGTTGCTAGCGGCGAACACCGGGGAGCTGTTTTTT.

This clone came up a few times. This may be a read error, as it is one base from a much larger clone. Additional DNA sequences in this sample encode the identical CDR3. The chain carries TRBV4-1 and TRBJ2-6; a possible D gene is TRBD1 (6 bases). Deletions cut 0 bases from V and 1 base from J, with 7 bases between. The CDR3 has 16 residues. From germline, CDR1 is MGHRA and CDR2 YSYEKL. The CDR3 nucleotides are TGCGCCAGCAGCCAAGAACAGGGATCTGGGGCCAACGTCCTGACTTTC. Its translation is CASSQEQGSGANVLTF.

Here the CDR3 DNA reads TGTGCCAGCAGCGCCGGGACAGGGAGCGGCTACACCTTC. It encodes CASSAGTGSGYTF. This rearrangement joins TRBV9 to TRBJ1-2; TRBD1 matches 9 bases. Per germline, CDR1 SGDLS and CDR2 YYNGEE. The trim removed 3 bases at V and 8 bases at J, leaving 5 bases unmatched. There are 13 residues in the CDR3.

The CDR3 here is CASSHYPRPGQGSGNTIYF. The CDR3 DNA reads as TGTGCCAGCAGCCATTACCCCCGACCGGGACAGGGATCTGGAAACACCATATATTTT. The J gene is TRBJ1-3, the V gene TRBV14; TRBD1 matches 9 bases. The CDR3 length is 19 residues. CDR1 SGHDN and CDR2 FVKESK come from the germline V gene. J gave up 1 base and V 3 bases, and 13 bases lay outside the gene matches.

The gene calls are TRBV5-4 and TRBJ2-1; 9 bases are shared with TRBD2. Trimming removed 4 bases from V and 6 bases from J; junction bases left unmatched: 8. Germline loops: CDR1 SGHNT, CDR2 YYREEE (reference sequence). The CDR3 runs 15 residues. This chain's CDR3 is CASSLMVAGVNEQFF. In DNA form, the CDR3 reads TGTGCCAGCAGCCTCATGGTAGCGGGAGTCAATGAGCAGTTCTTC.

The gene calls are TRBV4-1 and TRBJ2-5, with 8 bases aligning to TRBD1. CDR1 MGHRA and CDR2 YSYEKL come from the germline V gene. The CDR3 runs to 14 residues. Trimming cost V 4 bases and J 5 bases; bases outside gene matches: 6. In DNA, the CDR3 is TGCGCCAGCAGCCTAACGGGGGACAGGGAGACCCAGTACTTC. This sequence encodes CASSLTGDRETQYF.

The J gene is TRBJ2-4, the V gene TRBV2, with TRBD2 matching 12 bases. V lost 1 base to trimming and J lost 6 bases; unmatched junction nucleotides: 4. The CDR3 is made up of 16 amino acids. Germline V gene sequence: CDR1 SNHLY, CDR2 FYNNEI. The CDR3: CASSEVKGLAGNIQYF. CDR3 sequence (DNA): TGTGCCAGCAGTGAAGTGAAGGGACTAGCGGGAAACATTCAGTACTTC.

V usage is TRBV5-1 and J usage is TRBJ2-1; the D gene is possibly TRBD1 (6 bases). The CDR3 totals 16 residues. Germline-derived CDR1 and CDR2 are SGHRS and YFSETQ. The V end lost 0 bases, the J end lost 4 bases, and 14 bases lay between the germline ends. Here the CDR3 reads CASSLASVRGYNEQFF. The CDR3, as DNA: TGCGCCAGCAGCTTGGCCTCAGTCAGGGGTTACAATGAGCAGTTCTTC.